This entry lists 13 T cell receptor beta chains sequenced from one sample in a study of blood T cell repertoires in COVID-19. Assay used: immunoSEQ multiplex PCR; TCRdb lists only in-frame clones, some missing. The sample holds about 69,000 clones, almost 80% seen once. Input material: peripheral blood. Every receptor here comes from a man between 60 and 75 years old with acute or convalescent COVID-19.

There are a few counts of this clone. V gene TRBV7-3 combines with J gene TRBJ1-1, with D uncertain. Per the germline V gene, CDR1 is SGHTA and CDR2 is FQGTGA. Trimming took off 4 bases at V and 2 bases at J, with 11 bases between the two ends. There are 14 residues in the CDR3. Here the CDR3 reads CASSSMAGNTEAFF. CDR3 nucleotides: TGTGCCAGCAGCTCAATGGCAGGCAACACTGAAGCTTTCTTT.

The chain carries TRBV5-1 and TRBJ1-2; 7 bases align to TRBD1. Germline V gene lookup returns CDR1 SGHRS and CDR2 YFSETQ. The ends lost 3 bases at V and 3 bases at J; junction bases unmatched: 5. The CDR3 loop spans 14 amino acids. CDR3 in amino acids: CASSSQGSDYGYTF. The CDR3 DNA sequence: TGCGCCAGCAGCTCACAGGGGAGCGACTATGGCTACACCTTC.

This clone was counted once. The chain carries TRBV4-3 and TRBJ2-7; 9 bases line up with TRBD1. The V segment lost 0 bases and the J segment 4 bases; nucleotides outside the gene matches: 10. CDR1 and CDR2 from the germline V gene are LGHNA and YSLEER. This CDR3 spans 17 amino acids. CDR3 coding DNA: TGCGCCAGCAGCCAAGATTTATCGGGACAGGGCTTATACGAGCAGTACTTC. This gives the protein CASSQDLSGQGLYEQYF.

CDR3 sequence reads: CASEAQGAHEQYF. The CDR3 region has the DNA TGTGCCAGTGAGGCACAGGGAGCCCACGAGCAGTACTTC. The chain uses TRBV2 and TRBJ2-7; D is possibly TRBD1 (6 bases). The CDR3 spans 13 residues. The V and J ends lost 9 bases and 5 bases respectively, with 17 bases between them. Looked up from germline, CDR1 is SNHLY and CDR2 is FYNNEI.

The CDR3 DNA follows: TGTGCCAGCAGCTTGGATCTCAGGGCAAACACTGAAGCTTTCTTT. Translated: CASSLDLRANTEAFF. The chain links TRBV5-6 to TRBJ1-1, with a weak D call TRBD1 (5 bases). The germline V gene encodes CDR1 SGHDT and CDR2 YYEEEE. The CDR3 has 15 amino acids. V lost 0 bases to trimming and J lost 2 bases, with 11 bases between them.

The chain recombines TRBV5-1 with TRBJ1-2, with TRBD1 as a possible D gene (5 bases). The CDR3 is 13 amino acids. CDR1 and CDR2 from the germline V gene are SGHRS and YFSETQ. The V and J ends lost 0 bases and 4 bases respectively, with 7 bases between them. The CDR3 reads CASSLEDIYGYTF. As DNA, the CDR3 is TGCGCCAGCAGCTTGGAGGACATCTATGGCTACACCTTC.

This chain links TRBV6-5 with TRBJ2-2; 7 nucleotides agree with TRBD1. The CDR3 covers 14 residues. Germline trimming cut 5 bases from V and 7 bases from J; bases unmatched to any gene: 7. The germline V gene encodes CDR1 MNHEY and CDR2 SVGAGI. The CDR3 nucleotides read TGTGCCAGCAGTCGGACAGGTCTAAACGGGGAGCTGTTTTTT. Protein: CASSRTGLNGELFF.

The V gene is TRBV9, the J gene TRBJ1-1, with no clear D. Between the trimmed V and J ends, which lost 0 bases and 0 bases, there was a span of 6 bases. CDR3 size: 14 residues. Germline assignment: CDR1 SGDLS and CDR2 YYNGEE. CDR3 loop: CASSVAHMNTEAFF. As DNA, the CDR3 is TGTGCCAGCAGCGTAGCCCACATGAACACTGAAGCTTTCTTT.

This clone was observed a single time. V gene TRBV19 combines with J gene TRBJ2-7; 7 bases match TRBD2. The V segment lost 2 bases and the J segment 2 bases; nucleotides outside the gene matches: 3. Germline CDR1 reads LNHDA; CDR2 reads SQIVND (reference sequence). This CDR3 has 14 amino acids. CDR3 protein: CASSIMGGTYEQYF. The CDR3 DNA reads TGTGCCAGTAGTATAATGGGGGGGACCTACGAGCAGTACTTC.

This clone was counted a single time. The chain couples TRBV14 to TRBJ2-5; D may be TRBD2 (7 bases). Germline V gives CDR1 SGHDN, CDR2 FVKESK. With 4 bases removed from V and 5 bases from J, the gap between germline ends came to 17 bases. This CDR3 contains 15 residues. The CDR3 sequence: CASSPTRGGAETQYF. The CDR3 DNA reads as TGTGCCAGCAGCCCAACCAGAGGGGGGGCGGAGACCCAGTACTTC.

The chain recombines TRBV24-1 with TRBJ2-2, with TRBD1 matching over 9 bases. V lost 4 bases and J lost 6; bases outside the gene matches: 8. Germline CDR1 and CDR2: KGHDR and SFDVKD. The length of the CDR3 is 16 residues. CDR3 loop: CATSDYRDRVAGELFF. CDR3 bases: TGTGCCACCAGTGACTACCGGGACAGGGTGGCCGGGGAGCTGTTTTTT.

The count of this clone is one. The chain has TRBV3-1 (or the pseudogene TRBV3-2) and TRBJ1-3; perhaps TRBD1 as D (5 bases). Germline V lookup: CDR1 LGHDT, CDR2 YNNKEL (reference sequence). This CDR3 has 17 amino acids. V lost 4 bases, J lost 0 bases, and 16 bases lay in between. In nucleotides, the CDR3 is TGTGCCAGCAGCCCCTCATCTCAGGGCCCCTCTGGAAACACCATATATTTT. It yields the protein CASSPSSQGPSGNTIYF.

V usage is TRBV6-1 and J usage is TRBJ1-2; D gene uncertain. CDR3 size: 14 residues. Germline V gene lookup returns CDR1 MNHNS and CDR2 SASEGT. Between the trimmed V and J ends, which lost 3 bases and 0 bases, there was a span of 8 bases. For the CDR3, the DNA is TGTGCCAGCAGTGAGACTTGGGCTAACTATGGCTACACCTTC. Protein product: CASSETWANYGYTF.